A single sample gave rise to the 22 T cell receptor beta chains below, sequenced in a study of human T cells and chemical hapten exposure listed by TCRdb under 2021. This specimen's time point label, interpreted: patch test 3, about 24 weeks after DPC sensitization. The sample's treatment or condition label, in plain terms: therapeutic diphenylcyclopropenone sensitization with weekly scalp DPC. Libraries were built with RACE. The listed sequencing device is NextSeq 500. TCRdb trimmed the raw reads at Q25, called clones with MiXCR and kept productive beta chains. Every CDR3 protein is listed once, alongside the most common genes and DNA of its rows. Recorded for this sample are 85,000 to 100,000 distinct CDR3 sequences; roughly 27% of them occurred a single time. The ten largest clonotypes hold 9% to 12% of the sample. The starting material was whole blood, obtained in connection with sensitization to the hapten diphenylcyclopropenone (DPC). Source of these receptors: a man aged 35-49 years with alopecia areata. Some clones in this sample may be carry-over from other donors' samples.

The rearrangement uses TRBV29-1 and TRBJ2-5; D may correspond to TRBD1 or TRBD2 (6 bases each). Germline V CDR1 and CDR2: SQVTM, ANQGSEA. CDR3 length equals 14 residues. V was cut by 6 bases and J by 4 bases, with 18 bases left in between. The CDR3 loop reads CSVRGGKGGETQYF. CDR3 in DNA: TGCAGCGTCCGAGGGGGGAAGGGTGGAGAGACCCAGTACTTC.

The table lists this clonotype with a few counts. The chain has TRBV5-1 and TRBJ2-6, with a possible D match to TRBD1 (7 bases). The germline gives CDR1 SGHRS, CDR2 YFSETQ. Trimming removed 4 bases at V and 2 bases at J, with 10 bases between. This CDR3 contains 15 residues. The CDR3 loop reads CASSTRGAGANVLTF. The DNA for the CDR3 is TGCGCCAGCAGCACCAGGGGGGCTGGGGCCAACGTCCTGACTTTC. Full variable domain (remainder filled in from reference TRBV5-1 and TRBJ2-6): KAGVTQTPRYLIKTRGQQVTLSCSPISGHRSVSWYQQTPGQGLQFLFEYFSETQRNKGNFPGRFSGRQFSNSRSEMNVSTLELGDSALYLCASSTRGAGANVLTFGAGSRLTVL.

As DNA, the CDR3 is TGTGCCAGCAGTTTGGCGGGACAAACTACAGATACGCAGTATTTT. It specifies CASSLAGQTTDTQYF. This chain uses TRBV12-3 or TRBV12-4 with TRBJ2-3; the D gene could be TRBD1 or TRBD2 (6 bases each). V lost 3 bases to trimming and J lost 3 bases, with 13 bases between them. The CDR3 is made up of 15 amino acids.

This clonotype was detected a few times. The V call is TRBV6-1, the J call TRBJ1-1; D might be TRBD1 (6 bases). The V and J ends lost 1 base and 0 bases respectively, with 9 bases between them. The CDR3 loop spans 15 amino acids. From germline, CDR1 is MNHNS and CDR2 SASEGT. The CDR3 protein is CASSEEGQLNTEAFF. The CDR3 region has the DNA TGTGCCAGCAGTGAAGAAGGACAGTTGAACACTGAAGCTTTCTTT.

The DNA for the CDR3 is TGTGCCAGCACAGGGGGATTAGCGGGTAGCTACGAGCAGTACTTC. Its translation is CASTGGLAGSYEQYF. The chain combines TRBV5-6 with TRBJ2-7, with D perhaps being TRBD1 or TRBD2 (7 bases each). This CDR3 is built from 15 residues. Germline CDR1 is SGHDT and CDR2 is YYEEEE. V lost 6 bases to trimming and J lost 3 bases, with 19 bases between them.

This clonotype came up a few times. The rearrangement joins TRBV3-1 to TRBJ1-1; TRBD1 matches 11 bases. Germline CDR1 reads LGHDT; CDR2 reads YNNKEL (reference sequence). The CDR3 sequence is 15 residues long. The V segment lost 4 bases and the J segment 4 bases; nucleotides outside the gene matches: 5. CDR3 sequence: CASSPRDRGGTEAFF. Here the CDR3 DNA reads TGTGCCAGCAGCCCCCGGGACAGGGGGGGCACTGAAGCTTTCTTT.

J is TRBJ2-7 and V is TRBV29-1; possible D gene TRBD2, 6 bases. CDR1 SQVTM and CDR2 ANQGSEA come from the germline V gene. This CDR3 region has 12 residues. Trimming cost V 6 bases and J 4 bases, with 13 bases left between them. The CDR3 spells CSVRRDGYEQYF. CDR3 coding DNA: TGCAGCGTCAGGCGGGATGGGTACGAGCAGTACTTC.

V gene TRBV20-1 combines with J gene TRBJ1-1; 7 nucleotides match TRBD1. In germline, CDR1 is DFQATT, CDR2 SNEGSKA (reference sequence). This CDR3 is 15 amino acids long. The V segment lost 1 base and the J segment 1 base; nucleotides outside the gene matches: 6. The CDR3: CSARAQGVWNTEAFF. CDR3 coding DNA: TGCAGTGCTAGAGCTCAGGGGGTTTGGAACACTGAAGCTTTCTTT.

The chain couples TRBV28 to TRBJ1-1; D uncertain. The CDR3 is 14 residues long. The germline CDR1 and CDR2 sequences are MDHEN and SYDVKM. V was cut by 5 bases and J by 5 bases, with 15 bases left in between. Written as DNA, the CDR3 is TGTGCCAGCAGTACCAACCCACAGCGGACTGAAGCTTTCTTT. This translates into CASSTNPQRTEAFF.

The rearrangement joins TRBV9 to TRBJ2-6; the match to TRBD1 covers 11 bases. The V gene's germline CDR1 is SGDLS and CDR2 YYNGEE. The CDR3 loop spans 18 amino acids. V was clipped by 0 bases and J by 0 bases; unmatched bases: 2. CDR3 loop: CASSVVGTGGSGANVLTF. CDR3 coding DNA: TGTGCCAGCAGCGTAGTAGGGACAGGGGGCTCTGGGGCCAACGTCCTGACTTTC.

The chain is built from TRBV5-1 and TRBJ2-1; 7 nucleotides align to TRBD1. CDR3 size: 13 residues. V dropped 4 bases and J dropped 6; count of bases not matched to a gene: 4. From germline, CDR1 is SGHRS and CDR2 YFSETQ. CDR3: CASSRRQGNEQFF. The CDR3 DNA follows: TGCGCCAGCAGCCGTAGACAGGGCAATGAGCAGTTCTTC.

CDR3 nucleotides: TGTGCCAGCAGTGTAGGTAAATTCGAGCAGTACTTC. Translating it yields CASSVGKFEQYF. The gene calls are TRBV2 and TRBJ2-7; D is ambiguous. V dropped 4 bases and J dropped 6 bases, with 10 bases sitting between them. CDR3 length: 12 amino acids. Germline-derived CDR1 and CDR2 are SNHLY and FYNNEI.

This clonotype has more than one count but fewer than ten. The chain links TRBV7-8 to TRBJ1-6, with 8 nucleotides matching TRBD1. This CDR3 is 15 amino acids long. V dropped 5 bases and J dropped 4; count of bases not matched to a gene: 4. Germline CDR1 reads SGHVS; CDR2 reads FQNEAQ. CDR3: CASSTGQGYNSPLHF. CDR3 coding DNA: TGTGCCAGCAGCACAGGACAGGGATATAATTCACCCCTCCACTTT.

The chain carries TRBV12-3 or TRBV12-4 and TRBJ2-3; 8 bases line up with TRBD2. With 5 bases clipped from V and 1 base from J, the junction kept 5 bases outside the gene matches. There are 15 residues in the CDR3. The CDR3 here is CASSPSGGGTDTQYF. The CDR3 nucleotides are TGTGCCAGCAGTCCTTCCGGGGGGGGCACAGATACGCAGTATTTT.

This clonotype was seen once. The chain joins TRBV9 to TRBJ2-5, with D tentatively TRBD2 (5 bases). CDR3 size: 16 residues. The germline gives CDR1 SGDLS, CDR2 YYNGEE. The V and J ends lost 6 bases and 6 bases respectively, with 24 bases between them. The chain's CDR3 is CASTTQIKSSTKTQYF. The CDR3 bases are TGTGCCAGCACCACCCAGATCAAGTCTAGCACCAAGACCCAGTACTTC.

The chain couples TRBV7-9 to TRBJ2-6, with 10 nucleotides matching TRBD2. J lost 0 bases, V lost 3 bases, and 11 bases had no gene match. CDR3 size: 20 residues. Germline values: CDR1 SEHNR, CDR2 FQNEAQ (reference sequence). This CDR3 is CASSFSGRPVQLSGANVLTF. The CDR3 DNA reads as TGTGCCAGCAGCTTTAGCGGGAGGCCGGTCCAACTCTCTGGGGCCAACGTCCTGACTTTC.

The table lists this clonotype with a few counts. The CDR3 spells CASSVALAGADGELFF. CDR3 nucleotide sequence: TGTGCCAGCAGCGTAGCACTAGCGGGAGCCGACGGGGAGCTGTTTTTT. This chain connects TRBV9 to TRBJ2-2; 11 bases are shared with TRBD2. The CDR3 covers 16 residues. Per germline, CDR1 SGDLS and CDR2 YYNGEE. With 0 bases clipped from V and 7 bases from J, the junction kept 5 bases outside the gene matches.

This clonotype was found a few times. CDR3 sequence reads: CASSSPRGGRGNEQFF. The DNA for the CDR3 is TGTGCCAGCAGTTCGCCGAGGGGCGGGAGAGGGAATGAGCAGTTCTTC. V and J are TRBV12-3 or TRBV12-4 and TRBJ2-1; 7 bases map to TRBD2. This CDR3 contains 16 residues. The ends lost 4 bases at V and 7 bases at J; junction bases unmatched: 13.

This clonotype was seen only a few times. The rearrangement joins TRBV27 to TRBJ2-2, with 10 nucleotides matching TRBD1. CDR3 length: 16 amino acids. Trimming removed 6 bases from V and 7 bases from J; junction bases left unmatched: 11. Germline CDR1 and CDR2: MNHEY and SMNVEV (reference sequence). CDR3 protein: CASSPGTGARVGELFF. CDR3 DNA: TGTGCCAGCAGCCCTGGGACAGGGGCTAGAGTCGGGGAGCTGTTTTTT.

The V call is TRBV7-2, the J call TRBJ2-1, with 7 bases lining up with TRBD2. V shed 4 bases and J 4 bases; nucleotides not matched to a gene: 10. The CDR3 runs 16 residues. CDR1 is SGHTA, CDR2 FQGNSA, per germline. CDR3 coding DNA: TGTGCCAGCAGCTCCGAAAGCGGGGCAACGTACAATGAGCAGTTCTTC. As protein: CASSSESGATYNEQFF.

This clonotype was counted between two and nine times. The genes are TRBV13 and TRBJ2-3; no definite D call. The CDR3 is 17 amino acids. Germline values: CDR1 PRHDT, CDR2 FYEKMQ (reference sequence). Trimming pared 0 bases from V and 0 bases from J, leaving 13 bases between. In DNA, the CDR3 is TGTGCCAGCAGCTTAGGGTCAAGATCCCTCAGCACAGATACGCAGTATTTT. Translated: CASSLGSRSLSTDTQYF.

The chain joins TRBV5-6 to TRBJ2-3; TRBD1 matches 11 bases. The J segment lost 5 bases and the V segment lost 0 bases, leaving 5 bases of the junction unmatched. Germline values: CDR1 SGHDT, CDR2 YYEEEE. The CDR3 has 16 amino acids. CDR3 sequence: CASSLEWDRGGDTQYF. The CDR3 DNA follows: TGTGCCAGCAGCTTGGAATGGGACAGGGGGGGAGATACGCAGTATTTT.